Described below is a single TCR beta chain sequence and its context. CDR1 and CDR2 (germline): SGHRS, YFSETQ. With V trimmed by 2 bases and J by 7 bases, 4 bases remained unmatched. This CDR3 spans 13 amino acids. Assay used: immunoSEQ multiplex PCR; TCRdb lists only in-frame clones, some missing. The profile covers 250,000 to 300,000 clones, with roughly 90% appearing a single time and less than 0.4% taken by the ten largest. The data were taken from a study of cytomegalovirus exposure and HLA in healthy donors. The specimen sequenced was PBMCs. The chain has TRBV5-1 and TRBJ1-1, with 8 positions matching TRBD1. The receptor's source is a woman aged 18-29 years in good health and CMV-seronegative. This chain's CDR3 is CASSLGTGGEAFF. The DNA of the CDR3 is TGCGCCAGCAGCTTAGGGACAGGTGGTGAAGCTTTCTTT.